Listed here are 27 T cell receptor beta chains from one sample, sequenced in a study of blood T cells in healthy people across ages. Primed by a sample-barcoded 5' primer and a J-beta primer mix, a second PCR proceeded for about 7 to 11 cycles. TCRdb re-derived calls from the 5' RACE reads in MiXCR, one entry per CDR3 protein. The sample contains 600,000 to 800,000 distinct CDR3 sequences, around 52% of which appear only once. The sequencing sample was made of blood. The receptors here all came from a woman of 80 years or more in good health.

This clonotype was seen more than once but under ten times. The chain uses TRBV7-9 and TRBJ2-2; 12 nucleotides align to TRBD2. The CDR3 runs 16 residues. The V segment lost 8 bases and the J segment 6 bases; nucleotides outside the gene matches: 10. Germline V gene sequence: CDR1 SEHNR, CDR2 FQNEAQ (reference sequence). This CDR3 reads CASPRLAGENSGELFF. CDR3 bases: TGTGCCAGCCCCAGACTAGCGGGAGAAAACTCCGGGGAGCTGTTTTTT.

This clonotype was seen many times. The chain employs TRBV5-5 and TRBJ2-6, with D possibly matching TRBD1 (6 bases). The CDR3 is made up of 15 amino acids. Trimming removed 3 bases at V and 3 bases at J, with 10 bases between. Germline V gene data show CDR1 as SGHKS and CDR2 as YYEKEE (reference sequence). The CDR3: CASSSTGFGANVLTF. The CDR3 bases are TGTGCCAGCAGCTCAACAGGGTTTGGGGCCAACGTCCTGACTTTC.

This clonotype was counted a few times. This sequence joins TRBV15 and TRBJ1-2; maybe TRBD1 (5 bases). CDR3 length: 15 residues. V was clipped by 0 bases and J by 2 bases, with 10 bases between them. Germline CDR1 LNHNV, CDR2 YYDKDF (reference sequence). CDR3 coding DNA: TGTGCCACCAGCAGAGATAGGGGCCTGAACTATGGCTACACCTTC. Protein: CATSRDRGLNYGYTF.

This clonotype appeared many times. The gene calls are TRBV2 and TRBJ2-5; D not certain. Trimming took off 7 bases at V and 1 base at J, with 10 bases between the two ends. This CDR3 is built from 13 residues. From germline, CDR1 is SNHLY and CDR2 FYNNEI. In DNA form, the CDR3 reads TGTGCCAGCACCGGACGGATCCAAGAGACCCAGTACTTC. It translates to CASTGRIQETQYF. The full variable domain, in which reference TRBV2 and TRBJ2-5 provide the parts outside the CDR3, is EPEVTQTPSHQVTQMGQEVILRCVPISNHLYFYWYRQILGQKVEFLVSFYNNEISEKSEIFDDQFSVERPDGSNFTLKIRSTKLEDSAMYFCASTGRIQETQYFGPGTRLLVL.

This sequence joins TRBV27 and TRBJ1-2; D might be TRBD1 (6 bases). The germline gives CDR1 MNHEY, CDR2 SMNVEV (reference sequence). V was trimmed by 7 bases and J by 4 bases, leaving 13 bases between them. The CDR3 loop spans 13 amino acids. CDR3 in DNA: TGTGCCAGCATGAATACAGGGTCCTATGGCTACACCTTC. It yields the protein CASMNTGSYGYTF.

Remarks on this clonotype: Given a much more abundant clone one base away, this may be a read error. The CDR3 is CASSVDGQYQPQHF. The CDR3 DNA reads as TGCGCCAGCAGCGTGGACGGGCAGTATCAGCCCCAGCATTTT. The gene calls are TRBV5-1 and TRBJ1-5, with unresolved D. Germline V gene data show CDR1 as SGHRS and CDR2 as YFSETQ. Trimming pared 4 bases from V and 5 bases from J, leaving 13 bases between. The CDR3 contains 14 residues.

V is TRBV5-1 and J is TRBJ2-2, with D uncertain. V gave up 0 bases and J gave up 0 bases, with 6 bases separating them. CDR1 is SGHRS, CDR2 YFSETQ, per germline. This CDR3 spans 15 amino acids. This chain's CDR3 is CASSLERSNTGELFF. The CDR3 bases are TGCGCCAGCAGCTTGGAAAGGTCGAACACCGGGGAGCTGTTTTTT.

This clonotype was seen a handful of times. This clone may be a read error of a much larger clone one base away. V gene TRBV6-2 or TRBV6-3 combines with J gene TRBJ2-5, with 7 nucleotides matching TRBD1. Germline values: CDR1 MNHEY, CDR2 SVGEGT. This CDR3 is built from 13 residues. V shed 8 bases, J shed 11 bases, and the junction held 14 bases outside the gene matches. As DNA, the CDR3 is TGTGCCAGCCGATCTGAGGGGGCTGGTGAGCAGTACTTC. This gives the protein CASRSEGAGEQYF.

This clonotype was seen many times. J is TRBJ1-5 and V is TRBV20-1; 7 nucleotides align to TRBD1. Germline CDR1 and CDR2: DFQATT and SNEGSKA (reference sequence). This CDR3 has 15 amino acids. The V segment lost 4 bases and the J segment 3 bases; nucleotides outside the gene matches: 9. The CDR3: CSATGQFVLNQPQHF. The CDR3 bases are TGCAGTGCTACGGGACAGTTCGTACTCAATCAGCCCCAGCATTTT.

This clonotype was counted once. A much larger clone differs from this one at a single base, so this may be a read error. This rearrangement joins TRBV7-9 to TRBJ2-3; the D gene could be TRBD1 or TRBD2 (5 bases each). The germline gives CDR1 SEHNR, CDR2 FQNEAQ (reference sequence). The ends were cut back, 5 bases at V and 2 bases at J, with 14 bases in the middle. The CDR3 consists of 15 residues. CDR3 sequence: CASSPAGTPTDTQYF. CDR3 bases: TGTGCCAGCAGCCCGGCCGGGACGCCCACAGATACGCAGTATTTT.

This chain joins TRBV2 and TRBJ2-7, with D perhaps TRBD2 (5 bases). V lost 4 bases to trimming and J lost 6 bases, with 10 bases between them. Germline V lookup: CDR1 SNHLY, CDR2 FYNNEI. The CDR3 runs to 12 residues. CDR3 sequence: CASSGGFREQYF. CDR3 nucleotide sequence: TGTGCCAGCAGTGGAGGGTTTCGCGAGCAGTACTTC.

This clonotype was seen more than once but under ten times. This chain links TRBV4-2 with TRBJ2-5; TRBD2 agrees at 13 bases. In germline, CDR1 is LGHNA, CDR2 YNFKEQ. The ends lost 4 bases at V and 5 bases at J; junction bases unmatched: 7. The CDR3 contains 16 residues. The CDR3: CASSPRGTSGVETQYF. The DNA of the CDR3 is TGTGCCAGCAGCCCAAGAGGGACTAGCGGGGTTGAGACCCAGTACTTC.

This clonotype was observed a few times. The chain carries TRBV12-3 or TRBV12-4 and TRBJ1-1; no firm D call. This CDR3 has 13 amino acids. The V gene lost 6 bases and the J gene lost 6 bases, with 14 bases spanning the gap. The DNA of the CDR3 is TGTGCCAGCAGCACGAAGTCCGCCGCTGAAGCTTTCTTT. It encodes CASSTKSAAEAFF.

At least ten counts were recorded for this clonotype. This chain connects TRBV7-3 to TRBJ2-7; 7 positions agree with TRBD2. The V gene end was trimmed by 11 bases and the J gene end by 0 bases; junction bases not matched to a gene: 7. CDR1 is SGHTA, CDR2 FQGTGA, per germline. The CDR3 length is 13 residues. This CDR3 reads CAPVGGSSYEQYF. The CDR3 DNA reads as TGTGCCCCCGTGGGGGGGAGCTCCTACGAGCAGTACTTC.

As to this clonotype: A much larger clone differs by one base, so this may be a read error. Written as DNA, the CDR3 is TGTGCCTGCGCTAGGCCCTACAATGAGCAGTACTTC. Translation gives CACARPYNEQYF. V and J are TRBV30 and TRBJ2-1; D unclear. TRBJ2-7 explains the end of the DNA better; the J call may be wrong. This CDR3 has 12 residues. The germline CDR1 and CDR2 sequences are GTSNPN and SVGIG (reference sequence).

In DNA, the CDR3 is TGTGCCAGCAGTCAACCTCCGGGACAGGGGGAGACCCAGTACTTC. This gives the protein CASSQPPGQGETQYF. V is TRBV28 and J is TRBJ2-4, with 10 nucleotides matching TRBD1. TRBJ2-5 matches the DNA end more closely, so the J call is doubtful. This CDR3 contains 15 residues. The germline V gene encodes CDR1 MDHEN and CDR2 SYDVKM.

This clonotype was observed many times. The V and J genes are TRBV6-6 and TRBJ2-1, with D perhaps matching TRBD2 (5 bases). V was shortened by 0 bases and J by 0 bases, with 6 bases between the two germline ends. This CDR3 comprises 15 residues. From germline, CDR1 is MNHNY and CDR2 SVGAGI (reference sequence). The CDR3 DNA follows: TGTGCCAGCAGTTACTCTGGGAGCTCCTACAATGAGCAGTTCTTC. As protein: CASSYSGSSYNEQFF.

This clonotype was recorded a few times. The chain employs TRBV4-1 and TRBJ2-2; D is undetermined. Per the germline V gene, CDR1 is MGHRA and CDR2 is YSYEKL. Trimming cost V 0 bases and J 5 bases, with 7 bases left between them. This CDR3 contains 14 residues. CDR3 protein: CASSQDRMTGELFF. CDR3 DNA sequence: TGCGCCAGCAGCCAAGATCGGATGACCGGGGAGCTGTTTTTT.

V is TRBV28 and J is TRBJ1-5; no definite D call. This CDR3 has 14 residues. Germline CDR1 reads MDHEN; CDR2 reads SYDVKM. Trimming shortened V by 3 bases and J by 7 bases, and 13 bases separated the two germline ends. This CDR3 reads CASSFSEFRQPQHF. CDR3 sequence (DNA): TGTGCCAGCAGTTTCTCCGAGTTTAGACAGCCCCAGCATTTT. Supplemented by reference TRBV28 and TRBJ1-5, the full variable domain reads DVKVTQSSRYLVKRTGEKVFLECVQDMDHENMFWYRQDPGLGLRLIYFSYDVKMKEKGDIPEGYSVSREKKERFSLILESASTNQTSMYLCASSFSEFRQPQHFGDGTRLSIL.

Of note for this clonotype: A read error may account for a junction end that differs from germline. The rearrangement joins TRBV29-1 to TRBJ2-6; D may match TRBD1 or TRBD2 (5 bases each). CDR3 length equals 13 residues. CDR1 and CDR2 (germline): SQVTM, ANQGSEA. CDR3 DNA: TGCAGCGTTTTAAGCTCTGGGACCAATGTCCTGACTTTC. Amino acid sequence: CSVLSSGTNVLTF.

This chain joins TRBV7-2 and TRBJ1-4; tentatively, D is TRBD1 (5 bases). Germline-derived CDR1 and CDR2 are SGHTA and FQGNSA. The V end lost 4 bases, the J end lost 3 bases, and 12 bases lay between the germline ends. The length of the CDR3 is 15 residues. CDR3: CASSWLREPNEKLFF. The CDR3 coding sequence is TGTGCCAGCAGCTGGCTCAGGGAACCTAATGAAAAACTGTTTTTT.

The chain has TRBV12-3 or TRBV12-4 and TRBJ1-5, with 8 nucleotides matching TRBD1. This CDR3 has 16 residues. V was pared by 5 bases and J by 5 bases, with 11 bases of the junction left unmatched. CDR3 sequence: CASSPPDRAGDQPQHF. CDR3 DNA sequence: TGTGCCAGCAGTCCCCCGGACAGGGCAGGAGATCAGCCCCAGCATTTT.

The V and J genes are TRBV20-1 and TRBJ1-5; the D is unclear. Germline V lookup: CDR1 DFQATT, CDR2 SNEGSKA (reference sequence). The CDR3 covers 16 residues. DNA of the CDR3: TGCAGGACGTTTAAGGACGATATAACGGGCAATCAGCCCCAGCATTTT. Its translation is CRTFKDDITGNQPQHF.

This clonotype was observed many times. The J gene is TRBJ2-1, the V gene TRBV5-1; 12 bases match TRBD2. After removal of 3 bases from V and 5 bases from J, the junction contained 3 bases not matched to a gene. The CDR3 is 15 amino acids. Germline values: CDR1 SGHRS, CDR2 YFSETQ. The CDR3 protein is CASSSLAGGHNEQFF. CDR3 nucleotides: TGCGCCAGCAGCTCACTAGCGGGAGGCCACAATGAGCAGTTCTTC.

The J gene is TRBJ2-1, the V gene TRBV7-2; D not resolved. Germline V CDR1 and CDR2: SGHTA, FQGNSA. The CDR3 extends over 12 amino acids. V lost 5 bases to trimming and J lost 7 bases, with 9 bases between them. The CDR3, as DNA: TGTGCCAGCAGCCATGGGGTGAATGAGCAGTTCTTC. It translates to CASSHGVNEQFF.

This chain connects TRBV27 to TRBJ1-5; tentatively, D is TRBD1 (5 bases). V lost 2 bases and J lost 0, with 17 bases in between. This CDR3 comprises 18 residues. Germline CDR1 is MNHEY and CDR2 is SMNVEV (reference sequence). The CDR3 DNA follows: TGTGCCAGCAGTTTACGGGCCCGGGGACCTGATAGCAATCAGCCCCAGCATTTT. Translating it yields CASSLRARGPDSNQPQHF.

This chain links TRBV4-3 with TRBJ2-1, with 11 positions matching TRBD1. The CDR3 contains 16 residues. Trimming took 0 bases from V and 8 from J; bases not matched to a gene: 6. CDR1 and CDR2 from the germline V gene are LGHNA and YSLEER. The CDR3: CASSQDSGTGGYEQFF. CDR3 DNA sequence: TGCGCCAGCAGCCAAGATAGTGGGACAGGGGGTTATGAGCAGTTCTTC.